The 19 T cell receptor beta chains given below trace back to one sample, sequenced in a study of blood T cell repertoires in COVID-19 (TCRdb year 2020). The library relied on the immunoSEQ multiplex PCR assay. Imported from immuneACCESS, the table was reduced by TCRdb to in-frame sequences with V and J called. These copies leave out some clones; in studies compared against another copy, an unresolved V gene accounts for under half, and the cause of the remainder is not known. The sample table contains about 190,000 clones; only one count was recorded for 84% of them. 15% to 20% of the sample is in the top ten clones. The sequencing sample was made of peripheral blood. Every receptor here comes from a human donor in a cohort sampled during active COVID-19.

The table lists this clone with a few counts. This sequence joins TRBV7-2 and TRBJ1-2; D remains ambiguous. With 4 bases removed from V and 6 bases from J, the gap between germline ends came to 18 bases. The CDR3 extends over 15 amino acids. Germline assignment: CDR1 SGHTA and CDR2 FQGNSA. CDR3 DNA sequence: TGTGCCAGCAGCTCATTGGGTGGGCGTATGGATGGCTACACCTTC. This translates into CASSSLGGRMDGYTF.

The J gene is TRBJ1-5, the V gene TRBV2; TRBD1 agrees at 9 bases. This CDR3 region has 14 residues. Germline V gene data show CDR1 as SNHLY and CDR2 as FYNNEI. V was clipped by 6 bases and J by 6 bases; unmatched bases: 6. The CDR3 loop reads CASRGTGSGQPQHF. CDR3 DNA: TGTGCCAGCAGAGGGACAGGGTCGGGTCAGCCCCAGCATTTT.

V usage is TRBV10-3 and J usage is TRBJ1-2; the match to TRBD1 covers 9 bases. V shed 2 bases, J shed 4 bases, and the junction held 11 bases outside the gene matches. The germline CDR1 and CDR2 sequences are ENHRY and SYGVKD. This CDR3 contains 17 residues. The CDR3 DNA follows: TGTGCCATCAGTGAGCAGGGACAGGGTCTATTCGTCTATGGCTACACCTTC. This sequence encodes CAISEQGQGLFVYGYTF.

The chain joins TRBV28 to TRBJ1-2, with no clear D. The CDR3 has 13 amino acids. Looked up from germline, CDR1 is MDHEN and CDR2 is SYDVKM. Trimming shortened V by 4 bases and J by 0 bases, and 6 bases separated the two germline ends. The DNA of the CDR3 is TGTGCCAGCAGTTCAGGTACTAACTATGGCTACACCTTC. As protein: CASSSGTNYGYTF.

This clone was observed a few times. Here the CDR3 DNA reads TGTGCCAGCAGCAGAGGGTGCCAGCCCCAGCATTTT. Translated: CASSRGCQPQHF. The chain has TRBV21-1 and TRBJ1-5. TRBV21-1 is recorded as a pseudogene. The length of the CDR3 is 12 residues.

This clone was recorded a few times. V usage is TRBV7-8 and J usage is TRBJ1-5; D gene ambiguous. The germline V gene encodes CDR1 SGHVS and CDR2 FQNEAQ. The CDR3 is 14 amino acids. V lost 0 bases to trimming and J lost 7 bases, with 10 bases between them. The CDR3 loop is CASSLAGNTQPQHF. The CDR3 DNA is TGTGCCAGCAGCTTAGCCGGGAATACCCAGCCCCAGCATTTT.

This sequence joins TRBV27 and TRBJ1-3; D gene uncertain. The CDR3 loop spans 15 amino acids. Trimming took 4 bases from V and 4 from J, leaving 14 bases between them. Germline loops: CDR1 MNHEY, CDR2 SMNVEV (reference sequence). CDR3 nucleotide sequence: TGTGCCAGCAGTTCCGACCGGGAGTACGGAAACACCATATATTTT. Amino acid sequence: CASSSDREYGNTIYF.

This chain connects TRBV5-1 to TRBJ2-1; 8 bases align to TRBD2. The germline CDR1 and CDR2 sequences are SGHRS and YFSETQ. The CDR3 has 14 residues. V lost 7 bases to trimming and J lost 9 bases; unmatched junction nucleotides: 12. CDR3 bases: TGCGCCAGCGCCCCCGGGACTAGGTTCGTTGAGCAGTTCTTC. It translates to CASAPGTRFVEQFF.

The V call is TRBV6-9, the J call TRBJ2-1; TRBD1 agrees at 7 bases. The germline CDR1 and CDR2 sequences are MNHGY and SVAAGI. After removal of 4 bases from V and 0 bases from J, the junction contained 6 bases not matched to a gene. The CDR3 is made up of 16 amino acids. The CDR3 loop reads CASSCPGQLSYNEQFF. The CDR3 nucleotides read TGTGCCAGCAGTTGCCCGGGACAGCTCTCCTACAATGAGCAGTTCTTC.

The rearrangement uses TRBV6-5 and TRBJ2-2; 9 bases line up with TRBD1. Trimming cost V 11 bases and J 6 bases; bases outside gene matches: 13. Germline CDR1 MNHEY, CDR2 SVGAGI. The length of the CDR3 is 15 residues. CDR3 region: CAGALGTGSPGELFF. The CDR3 DNA follows: TGTGCCGGAGCTTTAGGGACAGGGAGCCCCGGGGAGCTGTTTTTT.

V usage is TRBV7-9 and J usage is TRBJ1-4; D not certain. The CDR3 has 16 amino acids. Per germline, CDR1 SEHNR and CDR2 FQNEAQ (reference sequence). V was trimmed by 2 bases and J by 4 bases, leaving 14 bases between them. This CDR3 is CASSLRSAGDNEKLFF. Here the CDR3 DNA reads TGTGCCAGCAGCTTACGCTCAGCGGGTGATAATGAAAAACTGTTTTTT.

The chain joins TRBV30 to TRBJ2-4, with TRBD1 identical over 8 bases. Germline CDR1 GTSNPN, CDR2 SVGIG (reference sequence). Germline trimming cut 4 bases from V and 0 bases from J; bases unmatched to any gene: 14. This CDR3 has 18 amino acids. The CDR3 loop reads CAWTAGQVDILAKNIQYF. DNA of the CDR3: TGTGCCTGGACGGCGGGACAGGTCGACATTCTAGCCAAAAACATTCAGTACTTC.

This clone appeared a few times. CDR3 nucleotides: TGCGCCAGCCGACTAGCGGGCACAGATACGCAGTATTTT. Protein sequence: CASRLAGTDTQYF. The chain combines TRBV10-2 with TRBJ2-3, with 9 bases fitting TRBD2. J lost 1 base, V lost 8 bases, and 1 base had no gene match. Germline CDR1 and CDR2: WSHSY and SAAADI. This CDR3 comprises 13 residues.

The chain employs TRBV7-6 and TRBJ2-5; 12 bases fit TRBD1. CDR1 is SGHVS and CDR2 is FNYEAQ in the germline V gene. This CDR3 has 15 residues. Trimming removed 4 bases from V and 5 bases from J; junction bases left unmatched: 5. CDR3 coding DNA: TGTGCCAGCAGCTGGGGACAGGGGGCCAGGGAGACCCAGTACTTC. Its translation is CASSWGQGARETQYF. The whole variable domain, filled in from reference TRBV7-6 and TRBJ2-5, reads GAGVSQSPRYKVTKRGQDVALRCDPISGHVSLYWYRQALGQGPEFLTYFNYEAQQDKSGLPNDRFSAERPEGSISTLTIQRTEQRDSAMYRCASSWGQGARETQYFGPGTRLLVL.

This chain uses TRBV10-1 with TRBJ2-1; 11 bases align to TRBD2. From germline, CDR1 is WNHNN and CDR2 SYGVQD (reference sequence). The CDR3 is made up of 13 amino acids. V lost 2 bases and J lost 14; bases outside the gene matches: 5. CDR3 sequence (DNA): TGCGCCAGCAGTGAGGGGACTAGCGGCGCGAAGTTCTTC. Its protein product is CASSEGTSGAKFF.

V is TRBV6-6 and J is TRBJ2-3, with TRBD2 matching 8 bases. V lost 5 bases to trimming and J lost 3 bases; unmatched junction nucleotides: 4. Germline-derived CDR1 and CDR2 are MNHNY and SVGAGI (reference sequence). This CDR3 has 14 amino acids. CDR3 bases: TGTGCCAGCAGTAGCGGGGGCGGGACAGATACGCAGTATTTT. Translation: CASSSGGGTDTQYF.

The J gene is TRBJ1-1, the V gene TRBV5-1; the match to TRBD1 covers 7 bases. Germline CDR1 and CDR2: SGHRS and YFSETQ. The CDR3 has 13 amino acids. J gave up 7 bases and V 2 bases, and 5 bases lay outside the gene matches. The CDR3 reads CASSFEGASEAFF. CDR3 nucleotides: TGCGCCAGCAGCTTCGAGGGGGCAAGTGAAGCTTTCTTT.

This rearrangement joins TRBV6-6 to TRBJ2-7; 8 bases are a match to TRBD1. Germline V lookup: CDR1 MNHNY, CDR2 SVGAGI (reference sequence). V dropped 0 bases and J dropped 6; count of bases not matched to a gene: 1. This CDR3 comprises 13 residues. In nucleotides, the CDR3 is TGTGCCAGCAGTTACTCAGGGACAGGCGAGCAGTACTTC. Its translation: CASSYSGTGEQYF.

This chain connects TRBV7-9 to TRBJ1-1; D gene unclear. Germline V gives CDR1 SEHNR, CDR2 FQNEAQ (reference sequence). There are 15 residues in the CDR3. V lost 2 bases and J 4 bases, leaving 14 bases between the germline ends. The CDR3 region is CASSLSGSLGTEAFF. CDR3 coding DNA: TGTGCCAGCAGCTTATCGGGGTCTCTAGGCACTGAAGCTTTCTTT.